The 27 T cell receptor beta chains listed next were all sequenced from one sample in a study of blood T cells in healthy people across ages. Primed by a sample-barcoded 5' primer and a J-beta primer mix, a second PCR proceeded for roughly 7 to 12 cycles. In TCRdb, the 5' RACE reads were re-called with MiXCR into one record per CDR3 protein. The data contain roughly 1,800,000 distinct CDR3 sequences, about 50% of them seen just once; the ten biggest clones take up around 2.1%. Material for sequencing was blood. The source is a woman aged 40 to 50 in good health.

This clonotype came up a few times. This CDR3 is CSVERSSGGFETQYF. The CDR3 DNA reads TGCAGCGTTGAACGGTCTAGCGGGGGTTTTGAGACCCAGTACTTC. The chain employs TRBV29-1 and TRBJ2-5; 10 bases agree with TRBD2. Germline trimming cut 2 bases from V and 5 bases from J; bases unmatched to any gene: 8. The CDR3 is made up of 15 amino acids. Germline lookup yields CDR1 SQVTM and CDR2 ANQGSEA. The full variable domain, with the rest looked up from reference TRBV29-1 and TRBJ2-5, is SAVISQKPSRDICQRGTSLTIQCQVDSQVTMMFWYRQQPGQSLTLIATANQGSEATYESGFVIDKFPISRPNLTFSTLTVSNMSPEDSSIYLCSVERSSGGFETQYFGPGTRLLVL.

J is TRBJ2-1 and V is TRBV12-3 or TRBV12-4; a weak D match, TRBD2 (6 bases). The V end was cut by 5 bases, the J end by 9 bases, with 14 bases between. This CDR3 spans 13 amino acids. The CDR3: CASSVGTESEQFF. For the CDR3, the DNA is TGTGCCAGCAGTGTAGGGACTGAAAGTGAGCAGTTCTTC.

This clonotype was detected only a few times. This chain connects TRBV29-1 to TRBJ2-1; D is undetermined. Trimming pared 3 bases from V and 8 bases from J, leaving 8 bases between. The CDR3 is 11 amino acids. Germline V gene lookup returns CDR1 SQVTM and CDR2 ANQGSEA. CDR3 sequence reads: CSVDVVHEQFF. CDR3 nucleotide sequence: TGCAGCGTTGATGTCGTTCATGAGCAGTTCTTC.

The CDR3, as DNA: TGTGCCAGCAGCAAAGTGAGCTCGGGGTTGGGCACTGAAGCTTTCTTT. Protein sequence: CASSKVSSGLGTEAFF. V is TRBV21-1 and J is TRBJ1-1. TRBV21-1 is designated a pseudogene. This CDR3 comprises 16 residues.

This clonotype has a handful of counts. The chain carries TRBV13 and TRBJ2-7, with 8 nucleotides matching TRBD2. Germline V gene lookup returns CDR1 PRHDT and CDR2 FYEKMQ (reference sequence). This CDR3 contains 14 residues. Unmatched junction bases numbered 5, after V lost 2 bases and J lost 5 bases. In DNA, the CDR3 is TGTGCCAGCAGCTTAATTACGGGGGGGAACGAGCAGTACTTC. Amino acid sequence: CASSLITGGNEQYF.

The V call is TRBV21-1, the J call TRBJ2-1; the tabulated D call, TRBD1, remains unverified against the DNA. TRBV21-1 is noted as a pseudogene. The length of the CDR3 is 16 residues. The CDR3 coding sequence is TGTGCCAGCAGCTCACTTCGATTGGACAGGGATAATGAGCAGTTCTTC. Amino acids: CASSSLRLDRDNEQFF.

The chain uses TRBV5-1 and TRBJ2-5; 9 positions match TRBD1. Trimming cost V 0 bases and J 1 base; bases outside gene matches: 4. The CDR3 contains 16 residues. The germline V gene has CDR1 SGHRS and CDR2 YFSETQ. CDR3 sequence (DNA): TGCGCCAGCAGCTTGGGGGGACAGGGTGGCCAAGAGACCCAGTACTTC. Translating gives CASSLGGQGGQETQYF.

This rearrangement joins TRBV5-1 to TRBJ2-7; D gene unclear. The length of the CDR3 is 13 residues. Germline CDR1 is SGHRS and CDR2 is YFSETQ. V lost 2 bases and J 9 bases, leaving 15 bases between the germline ends. CDR3 region: CASSLMLGMGQYF. CDR3 coding DNA: TGCGCCAGCAGCTTAATGCTAGGGATGGGGCAGTACTTC. Complete variable domain (other parts from reference TRBV5-1 and TRBJ2-7): KAGVTQTPRYLIKTRGQQVTLSCSPISGHRSVSWYQQTPGQGLQFLFEYFSETQRNKGNFPGRFSGRQFSNSRSEMNVSTLELGDSALYLCASSLMLGMGQYFGPGTRLTVT.

The chain joins TRBV12-3 or TRBV12-4 to TRBJ2-1; TRBD2 might be the D (5 bases). The CDR3 is made up of 15 amino acids. Trimming pared 6 bases from V and 4 bases from J, leaving 16 bases between. The CDR3 DNA is TGTGCCAGCAGCCCCGGTGGAGCGGTTTACAATGAGCAGTTCTTC. It yields the protein CASSPGGAVYNEQFF.

The V and J genes are TRBV2 and TRBJ2-4, with D perhaps given as TRBD1 or TRBD2 (6 bases each). The germline V gene has CDR1 SNHLY and CDR2 FYNNEI. This CDR3 spans 14 amino acids. Trimming pared 4 bases from V and 8 bases from J, leaving 15 bases between. The CDR3 sequence is CASSALGGRDIQYF. CDR3 coding DNA: TGTGCCAGCAGTGCGCTAGGGGGGAGAGACATTCAGTACTTC.

The chain recombines TRBV6-2 or TRBV6-3 with TRBJ2-3, with 10 bases matching TRBD2. Trimming at V came to 5 bases and at J to 0 bases, leaving 5 bases not matched to a gene. The CDR3 totals 16 residues. The germline V gene has CDR1 MNHEY and CDR2 SVGEGT. The CDR3 is CASSTRLAGSTDTQYF. The CDR3 DNA follows: TGTGCCAGCAGTACCAGACTAGCGGGTAGCACAGATACGCAGTATTTT.

This clonotype was seen a few times. The junction and the germline gene differ at one end; a read error may be behind it. V and J are TRBV27 and TRBJ2-5; the D is unclear. Looked up from germline, CDR1 is MNHEY and CDR2 is SMNVEV (reference sequence). The CDR3 is 17 amino acids. The CDR3 protein is CASSLSTPRKPGETQYF. CDR3 nucleotide sequence: TGTGCCAGCAGTCTATCGACCCCACGCAAACCGGGAGAGACCCAGTACTTC.

The genes are TRBV5-1 and TRBJ1-2; D is uncertain. Germline CDR1 reads SGHRS; CDR2 reads YFSETQ. Trimming took 0 bases from V and 13 from J, leaving 19 bases between them. The CDR3 has 14 residues. The CDR3 sequence: CASSLASQTNKPTF. Here the CDR3 DNA reads TGCGCCAGCAGCTTGGCATCGCAGACCAATAAACCCACCTTC. Variable domain in full (rest from reference TRBV5-1 and TRBJ1-2): KAGVTQTPRYLIKTRGQQVTLSCSPISGHRSVSWYQQTPGQGLQFLFEYFSETQRNKGNFPGRFSGRQFSNSRSEMNVSTLELGDSALYLCASSLASQTNKPTFGSGTRLTVV.

The rearrangement joins TRBV25-1 to TRBJ1-5; TRBD1 matches 7 bases. Germline assignment: CDR1 MGHDK and CDR2 SYGVNS. The V and J ends lost 1 base and 1 base, in that order; junction bases with no gene match: 16. This CDR3 comprises 20 residues. As DNA, the CDR3 is TGTGCCAGCAGTGAATGGGGTTTCAGGGGGGAAGTCTGCAGCAATCAGCCCCAGCATTTT. Translated, it gives CASSEWGFRGEVCSNQPQHF.

This clonotype occurred a few times. The V and J genes are TRBV7-2 and TRBJ2-1; D perhaps matches TRBD2 (7 bases). Germline assignment: CDR1 SGHTA and CDR2 FQGNSA. The CDR3 spans 15 residues. Trimming removed 2 bases from V and 4 bases from J, with 12 bases in between. CDR3 DNA sequence: TGTGCCAGCAGCTTATGGCGGGGGCCGTACAATGAGCAGTTCTTC. Residues: CASSLWRGPYNEQFF.

About this clonotype itself: A much larger clone differs from this one at a single base, so this may be a read error. The chain employs TRBV5-1 and TRBJ2-1, with 8 bases that match TRBD1. This CDR3 contains 14 residues. V lost 4 bases to trimming and J lost 7 bases; unmatched junction nucleotides: 7. CDR1 SGHRS and CDR2 YFSETQ come from the germline V gene. The CDR3 region has the DNA TGCGCCAGCAGCGCCGGACAGGGTAGGAATGAGCAGTTCTTC. Translating gives CASSAGQGRNEQFF.

The sample holds many counts of this clonotype. The chain recombines TRBV27 with TRBJ2-5; 8 bases line up with TRBD1. This CDR3 has 15 amino acids. Germline assignment: CDR1 MNHEY and CDR2 SMNVEV (reference sequence). V lost 6 bases and J lost 5; bases outside the gene matches: 11. The CDR3 is CASSLGQGAWETQYF. In nucleotides, the CDR3 is TGTGCCAGCAGCCTAGGACAGGGTGCTTGGGAGACCCAGTACTTC.

Only a few counts were recorded for this clonotype. The V and J genes are TRBV7-2 and TRBJ2-5, with 9 bases identical to TRBD1. Trimming at V came to 0 bases and at J to 4 bases, leaving 6 bases not matched to a gene. Germline V gene lookup returns CDR1 SGHTA and CDR2 FQGNSA. The length of the CDR3 is 16 residues. CDR3 sequence (DNA): TGTGCCAGCAGCTTAGCTCGGACAGGGGTTGGAGAGACCCAGTACTTC. Protein: CASSLARTGVGETQYF.

This rearrangement joins TRBV29-1 to TRBJ1-4, with D perhaps matching TRBD1 (5 bases). The length of the CDR3 is 15 residues. Looked up from germline, CDR1 is SQVTM and CDR2 is ANQGSEA. The V gene lost 4 bases and the J gene lost 0 bases, with 12 bases spanning the gap. The CDR3 sequence: CSVGTGFATNEKLFF. The CDR3 DNA is TGCAGCGTTGGAACAGGCTTTGCAACTAATGAAAAACTGTTTTTT.

With regard to this clonotype: One end of the junction is discordant with germline, which a read error may explain. The chain recombines TRBV25-1 with TRBJ1-6; D possibly corresponds to TRBD1 (5 bases). Looked up from germline, CDR1 is MGHDK and CDR2 is SYGVNS. The CDR3 consists of 14 residues. The CDR3 nucleotides read TGTGCCGGCAGTGAACGCAGGGTCAATTCACCCCTCCACTTT. It codes for CAGSERRVNSPLHF.

V and J are TRBV21-1 and TRBJ2-3; the table's D call, TRBD1, has no DNA check behind it. TRBV21-1 constitutes a pseudogene. The CDR3 totals 15 residues. CDR3 sequence: CASSRQGPSTDTQYF. CDR3 nucleotides: TGTGCCAGCAGTAGACAGGGCCCGAGCACAGATACGCAGTATTTT.

The J gene is TRBJ2-1, the V gene TRBV12-3 or TRBV12-4; 9 nucleotides line up with TRBD1. The J call may not be correct, given that the DNA end is closer to TRBJ2-7. The CDR3 contains 15 residues. CDR3 DNA: TGTGCCAGCAGGGGGGACAGGGTCGGCTACAATGAGCAGTACTTC. It translates to CASRGDRVGYNEQYF.

This chain uses TRBV27 with TRBJ1-5; TRBD1 is a possible D gene (6 bases). Per germline, CDR1 MNHEY and CDR2 SMNVEV (reference sequence). The CDR3 totals 15 residues. The V and J ends lost 5 bases and 4 bases respectively, with 15 bases between them. The CDR3 sequence: CASSLIRGENQPQHF. In DNA, the CDR3 is TGTGCCAGCAGTCTCATAAGGGGGGAGAATCAGCCCCAGCATTTT.

This clonotype appeared a few times. The chain recombines TRBV10-3 with TRBJ2-3, with TRBD2 matching 9 bases. This CDR3 has 16 residues. In germline, CDR1 is ENHRY, CDR2 SYGVKD. Trimming at V came to 6 bases and at J to 0 bases, leaving 7 bases not matched to a gene. CDR3 protein: CAISERGDTSTDTQYF. CDR3 coding DNA: TGTGCCATCAGCGAGCGGGGGGATACTAGCACAGATACGCAGTATTTT.

The chain links TRBV4-3 to TRBJ2-1, with D unresolved. CDR3 length: 18 residues. Per the germline V gene, CDR1 is LGHNA and CDR2 is YSLEER. Trimming left V 1 base short and J 3 bases short, with 19 bases between. In nucleotides, the CDR3 is TGCGCCAGCAGCCAAGTAATACCTTCCGGTGAGGACTACAATGAGCAGTTCTTC. It encodes CASSQVIPSGEDYNEQFF.

This clonotype was detected a few times. The J gene is TRBJ1-2, the V gene TRBV15, with D possibly TRBD1 on 6 matching bases. Trimming removed 2 bases from V and 2 bases from J, with 9 bases in between. Looked up from germline, CDR1 is LNHNV and CDR2 is YYDKDF (reference sequence). This CDR3 has 14 residues. The DNA of the CDR3 is TGTGCCACCAGCAGACCCACAGGGAACTATGGCTACACCTTC. The encoded protein is CATSRPTGNYGYTF.

Regarding this clonotype: An end of the junction differs from the germline gene, which may be a read error. The gene calls are TRBV4-1 and TRBJ2-1; D might be TRBD2 (5 bases). CDR1 is MGHRA and CDR2 is YSYEKL in the germline V gene. The CDR3 runs to 13 residues. CDR3 sequence: CAGSQVRTVEQFF. The CDR3 DNA sequence: TGCGCCGGCAGCCAAGTACGGACTGTGGAGCAGTTCTTC.